These 5 T cell receptor beta chains came from one sample sequenced in a study of blood T cells in healthy people across ages. Combining a sample-barcoded 5' primer with a J-beta primer mix, a second PCR ran for roughly 6 to 12 cycles. TCRdb reanalysed the 5' RACE reads using MiXCR and keeps one entry per CDR3 protein. The data hold about a million distinct CDR3 sequences, with around 48% observed a single time. Sequencing was carried out using blood. The receptors shown here come from a man younger than 45 in good health.

This clonotype was observed a handful of times. The rearrangement uses TRBV7-2 and TRBJ2-7; D is undetermined. Trimming took off 5 bases at V and 2 bases at J, with 4 bases between the two ends. From germline, CDR1 is SGHTA and CDR2 FQGNSA. This CDR3 has 11 amino acids. The CDR3 nucleotides read TGTGCCAGCAGCATGGCCTACGAGCAGTACTTC. It is translated as CASSMAYEQYF.

This chain connects TRBV7-9 to TRBJ1-4; D remains ambiguous. The V end was cut by 5 bases, the J end by 6 bases, with 13 bases between. This CDR3 has 14 amino acids. CDR1 is SEHNR, CDR2 FQNEAQ, per germline (reference sequence). The CDR3 sequence: CASSPWAADEKLFF. CDR3 in DNA: TGTGCCAGCAGCCCCTGGGCAGCTGATGAAAAACTGTTTTTT. The full variable domain, its missing parts supplied by reference TRBV7-9 and TRBJ1-4, is DTGVSQNPRHKITKRGQNVTFRCDPISEHNRLYWYRQTLGQGPEFLTYFQNEAQLEKSRLLSDRFSAERPKGSFSTLEIQRTEQGDSAMYLCASSPWAADEKLFFGSGTQLSVL.

The chain combines TRBV24-1 with TRBJ2-1; a weak D match, TRBD1 (5 bases). The end of the DNA fits TRBJ2-7 better, so the J call may be wrong. This CDR3 comprises 12 residues. CDR1 is KGHDR and CDR2 is SFDVKD in the germline V gene. CDR3: CATSEWGNEQYF. CDR3 in DNA: TGTGCCACCAGTGAATGGGGCAATGAGCAGTACTTC.

This chain links TRBV27 with TRBJ2-7; perhaps TRBD1 as D (6 bases). Trimming stripped 0 bases from V and 0 bases from J, with 12 bases between. This CDR3 has 16 amino acids. Germline CDR1 and CDR2: MNHEY and SMNVEV (reference sequence). CDR3 nucleotide sequence: TGTGCCAGCAGTTTATCTGAGGGGGAGAGCTCCTACGAGCAGTACTTC. Amino acid sequence: CASSLSEGESSYEQYF.

The V gene is TRBV6-6, the J gene TRBJ2-6, with D uncertain. This CDR3 comprises 15 residues. Germline values: CDR1 MNHNY, CDR2 SVGAGI (reference sequence). V lost 7 bases and J 4 bases, leaving 14 bases between the germline ends. CDR3 nucleotides: TGTGCCAGCATAATTGGAAATCCCGGGGCCAACGTCCTGACTTTC. It translates to CASIIGNPGANVLTF.